The rows below give T cell receptor beta chains drawn from one sample of a study of blood T cell repertoires in COVID-19. Assay: immunoSEQ multiplex PCR; the TCRdb copy retains only in-frame clones and omits some. The sample carries about 99,000 clones, around 86% recorded once. The sample consisted of peripheral blood. Every receptor here comes from a man aged 45-60 years with acute or convalescent COVID-19. CDR3s include the opening cysteine and the closing phenylalanine or tryptophan. A D gene is named only where the DNA matches it firmly. Some rows mark clone size as missing; the rest say once, few, many or name a class of expanded clone.

abundance	j_gene	d_gene	v_gene	CDR3nt	CDR3aa
-	TRBJ1-2	-	TRBV24-1	TGTGCCACCAGTGATTTGTGGGAGAAAGGCTACACCTTC	CATSDLWEKGYTF
-	TRBJ1-6	-	TRBV2	TGTGCCAGCAGACAGGGTCGGGATTCACCCCTCCACTTT	CASRQGRDSPLHF
-	TRBJ1-4	-	TRBV6-1	TGTGCCAGCAGTGAAGCGTACAGGGCTACTAATGAAAAACTGTTTTTT	CASSEAYRATNEKLFF
-	TRBJ2-2	TRBD1	TRBV25-1	TGTGCCAGCATAGGGACAGGGGCCACCGGGGAGCTGTTTTTT	CASIGTGATGELFF
once	TRBJ1-6	TRBD1	TRBV5-4	TGTGCCAGCAGCTTCTCAGGGGGGTCACCCCTCCACTTT	CASSFSGGSPLHF
-	TRBJ1-2	TRBD1	TRBV4-2	TGTGCCAGCAGGTTGCGTGGACAGGGATCCGGTGGCTACACCTTC	CASRLRGQGSGGYTF
-	TRBJ2-7	TRBD1	TRBV3-1/TRBV3-2	TGTGCCAGCAGCCAGGGACAGGGGGCGCGGGAGCAGTACTTC	CASSQGQGAREQYF
-	TRBJ1-2	-	TRBV6-6	TGTGCCAGCAGATTTGGGACCCGGGGAGGGGATGGCTACACCTTC	CASRFGTRGGDGYTF
once	TRBJ1-2	TRBD1	TRBV6-5	TGTGCCAGCAGTTCGGACAGGGGGACCTATGGCTACACCTTC	CASSSDRGTYGYTF
-	TRBJ2-1	-	TRBV28	TGTGCCAGCAGTCCCATGCGCCAGGGTAATGAGCAGTTCTTC	CASSPMRQGNEQFF
once	TRBJ1-1	TRBD1	TRBV5-1	TGCGCCAGCAGCTCAAGACAGGGTTTAGCTGAAGCTTTCTTT	CASSSRQGLAEAFF
once	TRBJ2-7	TRBD2	TRBV9	TGTGCCAGCAGCGTAGATCTAGCGGGAGGTCGGGAGCAGTACTTC	CASSVDLAGGREQYF
few	TRBJ1-5	-	TRBV6-5	TGTGCCAGCAGCTTCGACAGATATAGCAATCAGCCCCAGCATTTT	CASSFDRYSNQPQHF
once	TRBJ1-5	-	TRBV24-1	TGTGCCACCAGTCGGGGAGGAAGGGGCAATCAGCCCCAGCATTTT	CATSRGGRGNQPQHF
-	TRBJ2-5	TRBD1	TRBV5-4	TGTGCCAGCAGAGCAGGGGGCGGCGAGACCCAGTACTTC	CASRAGGGETQYF
-	TRBJ2-2	-	TRBV27	TGTGCCAGCAGTCCAAACACCGGGGAGCTGTTTTTT	CASSPNTGELFF
-	TRBJ2-7	-	TRBV28	TGTGCCAGCAGTTTACCGGTAGCCTACGAGCAGTACTTC	CASSLPVAYEQYF
-	TRBJ2-7	-	TRBV19	TGTGCCAGTAGCCTGGAGGGCGGACCCTACGAGCAGTACTTC	CASSLEGGPYEQYF
-	TRBJ1-1	-	TRBV3-1/TRBV3-2	TGTGCCAGCAGGCCCTCAGACAGCCTGAACACTGAAGCTTTCTTT	CASRPSDSLNTEAFF
-	TRBJ2-1	-	TRBV28	TGTGCCAGCAGTCCCCAGGTGCCCAATGAGCAGTTCTTC	CASSPQVPNEQFF
-	TRBJ2-3	-	TRBV9	TGTGCCAGCAGCGTAGCTGCCGGGATTAGCACAGATACGCAGTATTTT	CASSVAAGISTDTQYF
-	TRBJ2-3	TRBD2	TRBV6-4	TGTGCCAGCAGTGAGAGAGCGGGAGGGGGTACAGATACGCAGTATTTT	CASSERAGGGTDTQYF
-	TRBJ2-7	TRBD2	TRBV5-1	TGCGCCAGCAGACCCGGGACTACCATTCCCGAGCAGTACTTC	CASRPGTTIPEQYF
-	TRBJ2-1	TRBD2	TRBV5-1	TGCGCCAGCAGCTTGTCCCCTAGCGGCAGCTCCTACAATGAGCAGTTCTTC	CASSLSPSGSSYNEQFF
-	TRBJ1-4	TRBD1	TRBV15	TGTGCCACCAGCAGGGGCCGCGCGGACAGGGGTGAAAAACTGTTTTTT	CATSRGRADRGEKLFF
-	TRBJ2-7	-	TRBV10-3	TGTGCCATCGGCCGAGGCCCCCTCGAGCAGTACTTC	CAIGRGPLEQYF
-	TRBJ2-6	-	TRBV6-5	TGTGCCAGCAAAATGACAGGAGCTGGGGCCAACGTCCTGACTTTC	CASKMTGAGANVLTF
-	TRBJ2-5	-	TRBV2	TGTGCCAGCACCCCCTGGGGCGGGAGAGGGGGAGAGACCCAGTACTTC	CASTPWGGRGGETQYF
-	TRBJ2-1	TRBD2	TRBV7-2	TGTGCCAGCAGCAAAGTCTCCGGGACTATAAACAATGAGCAGTTCTTC	CASSKVSGTINNEQFF
-	TRBJ2-1	-	TRBV5-4	TGTGCCAGCAGCTTAGGGGGACCCTCCAATGAGCAGTTCTTC	CASSLGGPSNEQFF
-	TRBJ2-2	TRBD2	TRBV24-1	TGTGCCACCCGAGGACTAGCGGGAGCCGGGGAGCTGTTTTTT	CATRGLAGAGELFF
-	TRBJ1-2	TRBD1	TRBV5-1	TGCGCCAGCAGCGGAAGACAGGGCTCGGGTGGCTACACCTTC	CASSGRQGSGGYTF
few	TRBJ1-6	-	TRBV7-9	TGTGCCAGCAGCCTTAACAGGGTCGGTAATTCACCCCTCCACTTT	CASSLNRVGNSPLHF
-	TRBJ2-1	TRBD2	TRBV5-1	TGCGCCAGCAGCTTTGGCAGCGGGAGATACAATGAGCAGTTCTTC	CASSFGSGRYNEQFF
-	TRBJ1-4	-	TRBV14	TGTGCCAGCAGCCTATTCGGGGTATCTGGCCGAGAAAAACTGTTTTTT	CASSLFGVSGREKLFF
-	TRBJ1-2	-	TRBV4-1	TGCGCCAGCAGCCAAGATCCCCGTACGTCGGGGGGCTACACCTTC	CASSQDPRTSGGYTF
-	TRBJ2-2	-	TRBV20-1	TGCAGTGCTAGTATGGGGACAGGGGAGCTGTTTTTT	CSASMGTGELFF
-	TRBJ2-1	TRBD2	TRBV11-2	TGTGCCAGCAGTTTTAGAGGAGGGAGGGCCGTTATGGATGAGCAGTTCTTC	CASSFRGGRAVMDEQFF
-	TRBJ2-3	TRBD2	TRBV27	TGTGCCAGCGCTCCAGCGGGAGGGCGGGTCACAGATACGCAGTATTTT	CASAPAGGRVTDTQYF
-	TRBJ2-3	-	TRBV27	TGTGCCAGCAGTTTCTTAGGGGTGGGTGGCACAGATACGCAGTATTTT	CASSFLGVGGTDTQYF
-	TRBJ2-3	-	TRBV28	TGTGCCAGCAGCCTGGATACGCAGTATTTT	CASSLDTQYF
-	TRBJ2-1	TRBD2	TRBV19	TGTGCCAGTAGTATAAGCGGGATTCAGAATGAGCAGTTCTTC	CASSISGIQNEQFF
once	TRBJ2-7	-	TRBV7-9	TGTGCCAGCAGCATACCGGGATACGCCTACGAGCAGTACTTC	CASSIPGYAYEQYF
-	TRBJ2-1	-	TRBV29-1	TGCAGCGTTGACGTGGCTAGAGGAAACAATGAGCAGTTCTTC	CSVDVARGNNEQFF
-	TRBJ1-2	-	TRBV6-4	TGTGCCAGCAGACCCCGAGAAGACTCTAACTATGGCTACACCTTC	CASRPREDSNYGYTF
-	TRBJ2-7	-	TRBV9	TGTGCCAGCAGCGGTACAGACCCCTCCTACGAGCAGTACTTC	CASSGTDPSYEQYF
-	TRBJ2-2	TRBD2	TRBV5-4	TGTGCCAGCAGCCCGGGAGGGGGGGGCACCGGGGAGCTGTTTTTT	CASSPGGGGTGELFF
-	TRBJ2-1	TRBD2	TRBV24-1	TGTGCCACCAGTGATCCCGGAAGGGTCGGACTAGATACCTACAATGAGCAGTTCTTC	CATSDPGRVGLDTYNEQFF
-	TRBJ1-1	TRBD1	TRBV28	TGTGCCAGCAGACCCGGACAGGCCACTGAAGCTTTCTTT	CASRPGQATEAFF